Each of the 9 T cell receptor beta chains below was sequenced from the same sample in a study of T cell responses to AZD1222 COVID-19 vaccine. Sequenced by immunoSEQ multiplex PCR; TCRdb stores in-frame clones only, minus some. The sample has 110,000 or so clones, more than 85% seen once. The material was peripheral blood, obtained 28 days after the second AZD1222 dose. These receptors were collected from an adult who received the AZD1222 COVID-19 vaccine.

This clone was seen once. The CDR3 protein is CASSEWEDFTEAFF. The DNA for the CDR3 is TGTGCCAGCAGTGAATGGGAGGATTTCACTGAAGCTTTCTTT. This chain connects TRBV25-1 to TRBJ1-1; D remains ambiguous. Trimming removed 1 base from V and 4 bases from J, with 10 bases in between. The CDR3 has 14 amino acids. The germline CDR1 and CDR2 sequences are MGHDK and SYGVNS.

The rearrangement uses TRBV19 and TRBJ1-5; D is possibly TRBD1 (5 bases). V was shortened by 4 bases and J by 8 bases, with 12 bases between the two germline ends. This CDR3 is built from 13 residues. Looked up from germline, CDR1 is LNHDA and CDR2 is SQIVND (reference sequence). DNA for the CDR3: TGTGCCAGTAGTAGGCAGGGAGAGGAGCCCCAGCATTTT. It translates to CASSRQGEEPQHF.

J is TRBJ1-3 and V is TRBV11-3; D unresolved. The CDR3 extends over 14 amino acids. Germline V gene lookup returns CDR1 SGHNT and CDR2 YENEEA. Trimming removed 5 bases from V and 0 bases from J, with 8 bases in between. This CDR3 reads CASSPQISGNTIYF. The CDR3 bases are TGTGCCAGCAGCCCCCAAATCTCTGGAAACACCATATATTTT.

This chain connects TRBV7-9 to TRBJ2-3; 10 positions match TRBD2. Trimming removed 2 bases from V and 6 bases from J; junction bases left unmatched: 5. CDR1 and CDR2 from the germline V gene are SEHNR and FQNEAQ (reference sequence). The CDR3 length is 15 residues. This chain's CDR3 is CASSLKSGGADTQYF. For the CDR3, the DNA is TGTGCCAGCAGCTTAAAAAGCGGGGGGGCTGATACGCAGTATTTT.

This sequence joins TRBV6-5 and TRBJ1-4; D is undetermined. V lost 5 bases, J lost 0 bases, and 10 bases lay in between. The CDR3 runs 15 residues. Looked up from germline, CDR1 is MNHEY and CDR2 is SVGAGI. The CDR3 DNA is TGTGCCAGCAGTCCAAGTCCAGCAACTAATGAAAAACTGTTTTTT. Its translation: CASSPSPATNEKLFF.

The gene calls are TRBV19 and TRBJ1-3, with D possibly matching TRBD1 (5 bases). CDR1 LNHDA and CDR2 SQIVND come from the germline V gene (reference sequence). The ends were cut back, 1 base at V and 0 bases at J, with 7 bases in the middle. The CDR3 has 15 amino acids. The CDR3 sequence is CASSIVGGSGNTIYF. In nucleotides, the CDR3 is TGTGCCAGTAGTATAGTGGGGGGCTCTGGAAACACCATATATTTT. Full variable domain (missing parts from reference TRBV19 and TRBJ1-3): DGGITQSPKYLFRKEGQNVTLSCEQNLNHDAMYWYRQDPGQGLRLIYYSQIVNDFQKGDIAEGYSVSREKKESFPLTVTSAQKNPTAFYLCASSIVGGSGNTIYFGEGSWLTVV.

This chain links TRBV27 with TRBJ2-5, with D tentatively TRBD1 (5 bases). This CDR3 comprises 14 residues. Trimming cost V 7 bases and J 4 bases, with 16 bases left between them. Germline V gene lookup returns CDR1 MNHEY and CDR2 SMNVEV (reference sequence). The CDR3 region is CASKPPRGGETQYF. DNA for the CDR3: TGTGCCAGCAAACCCCCAAGGGGCGGAGAGACCCAGTACTTC.

This clone was seen only a few times. V usage is TRBV5-1 and J usage is TRBJ2-7; 8 bases align to TRBD2. This CDR3 is built from 17 residues. With V trimmed by 0 bases and J by 1 base, 9 bases remained unmatched. CDR1 and CDR2 from the germline V gene are SGHRS and YFSETQ. DNA for the CDR3: TGCGCCAGCAGCTTGGGTCGCGGGGGGATAAATTCCTACGAGCAGTACTTC. Translation: CASSLGRGGINSYEQYF.

The chain uses TRBV20-1 and TRBJ1-3; D uncertain. V gave up 3 bases and J gave up 0 bases, with 9 bases separating them. Germline-derived CDR1 and CDR2 are DFQATT and SNEGSKA (reference sequence). The CDR3 totals 14 residues. CDR3 sequence reads: CSASRPISGNTIYF. The CDR3 region has the DNA TGCAGTGCTAGTAGACCGATCTCTGGAAACACCATATATTTT.